Each of the 22 T cell receptor beta chains below was sequenced from the same sample in a study of CD8+ T cells in alopecia areata. cDNA serving as the sequencing template came from extracted, reverse transcribed RNA. Sequenced by immunoSEQ multiplex PCR; TCRdb stores in-frame clones only, minus some. The sample contains around 150,000 clones, about three fifths of which appear only once. The source material was CD4+ T cells sorted from blood. The receptors stem from a human donor in good health.

This sequence joins TRBV29-1 and TRBJ1-1, with D possibly TRBD1 on 5 matching bases. The CDR3 runs 14 residues. Germline CDR1 is SQVTM and CDR2 is ANQGSEA. V was clipped by 6 bases and J by 1 base, with 15 bases between them. The CDR3 DNA is TGCAGCGTACATACAGGACGTCCGAACACTGAAGCTTTCTTT. Its protein product is CSVHTGRPNTEAFF.

This chain's CDR3 is CRATVGETQYF. CDR3 DNA: TGCAGAGCTACCGTCGGGGAGACCCAGTACTTC. The rearrangement joins TRBV29-1 to TRBJ2-5; D gene uncertain. CDR3 length: 11 amino acids. Germline CDR1 and CDR2: SQVTM and ANQGSEA.

V is TRBV4-2 and J is TRBJ2-7; D perhaps matches TRBD2 (5 bases). Germline lookup yields CDR1 LGHNA and CDR2 YNFKEQ. The length of the CDR3 is 15 residues. Trimming shortened V by 2 bases and J by 2 bases, and 13 bases separated the two germline ends. DNA of the CDR3: TGTGCCAGCAGCCAAAGGGCGGGTGGGGCCTACGAGCAGTACTTC. It is translated as CASSQRAGGAYEQYF.

V gene TRBV2 combines with J gene TRBJ2-7; D is undetermined. V was shortened by 0 bases and J by 6 bases, with 12 bases between the two germline ends. Germline values: CDR1 SNHLY, CDR2 FYNNEI. The CDR3 runs to 14 residues. For the CDR3, the DNA is TGTGCCAGCAGTGAAGCCCAATCGCTCCGCGAGCAGTACTTC. Translated: CASSEAQSLREQYF.

The rearrangement joins TRBV7-8 to TRBJ2-7; 8 bases align to TRBD2. The CDR3 is 15 residues long. In germline, CDR1 is SGHVS, CDR2 FQNEAQ. The J segment lost 5 bases and the V segment lost 1 base, leaving 7 bases of the junction unmatched. CDR3 amino acids: CASSLEPAGEDEQYF. The DNA of the CDR3 is TGTGCCAGCAGCTTAGAGCCAGCGGGAGAGGACGAGCAGTACTTC.

V and J are TRBV4-1 and TRBJ1-2; TRBD1 might be the D (5 bases). The CDR3 extends over 15 amino acids. The germline CDR1 and CDR2 sequences are MGHRA and YSYEKL. Trimming left V 4 bases short and J 4 bases short, with 16 bases between. The CDR3 spells CASSPSREGSYGYTF. CDR3 in DNA: TGCGCCAGCAGCCCGTCGAGGGAGGGGAGCTATGGCTACACCTTC.

This clone was found a few times. The V call is TRBV29-1, the J call TRBJ1-1, with a tentative D call TRBD1 (6 bases). Trimming took off 8 bases at V and 0 bases at J, with 10 bases between the two ends. The CDR3 is 12 amino acids. Germline V CDR1 and CDR2: SQVTM, ANQGSEA. This CDR3 reads CSTGHMNTEAFF. The CDR3 DNA is TGCAGCACGGGACATATGAACACTGAAGCTTTCTTT. The entire variable domain, with the rest obtained from reference TRBV29-1 and TRBJ1-1, is as follows: SAVISQKPSRDICQRGTSLTIQCQVDSQVTMMFWYRQQPGQSLTLIATANQGSEATYESGFVIDKFPISRPNLTFSTLTVSNMSPEDSSIYLCSTGHMNTEAFFGQGTRLTVV.

This rearrangement joins TRBV28 to TRBJ2-1; 8 bases are a match to TRBD2. V lost 3 bases, J lost 7 bases, and 5 bases stayed unmatched. The length of the CDR3 is 14 residues. Germline values: CDR1 MDHEN, CDR2 SYDVKM. CDR3 nucleotide sequence: TGTGCCAGCAGTTTGCCGGGAGGGTGGAATGAGCAGTTCTTC. Protein: CASSLPGGWNEQFF.

V and J are TRBV7-9 and TRBJ2-1; D gene ambiguous. Germline V gene data show CDR1 as SEHNR and CDR2 as FQNEAQ (reference sequence). The CDR3 has 11 residues. V lost 5 bases, J lost 10 bases, and 9 bases lay in between. The CDR3 DNA is TGTGCCAGCAGCCTCAGCCCCGAGCAGTTCTTC. Encoded protein: CASSLSPEQFF. The entire variable domain, with the rest obtained from reference TRBV7-9 and TRBJ2-1, is as follows: DTGVSQNPRHKITKRGQNVTFRCDPISEHNRLYWYRQTLGQGPEFLTYFQNEAQLEKSRLLSDRFSAERPKGSFSTLEIQRTEQGDSAMYLCASSLSPEQFFGPGTRLTVL.

The chain employs TRBV4-1 and TRBJ2-5, with D unclear. Germline V gives CDR1 MGHRA, CDR2 YSYEKL. V was cut by 2 bases and J by 4 bases, with 20 bases left in between. The CDR3 contains 17 residues. The CDR3 DNA reads TGCGCCAGCAGCCAAACCCTTCAGAAGACCCCGAGAGAGACCCAGTACTTC. Its translation: CASSQTLQKTPRETQYF.

V usage is TRBV4-1 and J usage is TRBJ1-2, with 9 bases identical to TRBD1. Germline CDR1 reads MGHRA; CDR2 reads YSYEKL. The CDR3 spans 16 residues. The J segment lost 5 bases and the V segment lost 1 base, leaving 8 bases of the junction unmatched. CDR3 region: CASSQGSLGQGYGYTF. Here the CDR3 DNA reads TGCGCCAGCAGCCAAGGTAGTCTGGGACAGGGATATGGCTACACCTTC.

The V gene is TRBV7-8, the J gene TRBJ2-7, with TRBD2 matching 10 bases. Trimming at V came to 7 bases and at J to 5 bases, leaving 11 bases not matched to a gene. In germline, CDR1 is SGHVS, CDR2 FQNEAQ. This CDR3 has 15 residues. CDR3 loop: CASTGIPSGRNEQYF. CDR3 coding DNA: TGTGCCAGCACTGGTATCCCTAGCGGGAGAAACGAGCAGTACTTC.

Of note for this clone: This specimen includes other DNA sequences encoding the same CDR3. The chain uses TRBV29-1 and TRBJ2-7; 14 nucleotides align to TRBD2. After removal of 4 bases from V and 9 bases from J, the junction contained 2 bases not matched to a gene. Germline CDR1 is SQVTM and CDR2 is ANQGSEA. The CDR3 loop spans 12 amino acids. CDR3 sequence (DNA): TGCAGCGTTGGACTAGCGGGAGGGGCGCAGTACTTC. Protein sequence: CSVGLAGGAQYF.

Remarks on this clone: One junction end disagrees with the germline gene, perhaps due to a read error. The chain uses TRBV23-1 and TRBJ1-3; D is unclear. TRBV23-1 is an open reading frame whose function is uncertain. There are 13 residues in the CDR3. CDR3 in amino acids: CARSRFSGNTIYF. CDR3 DNA: TGCGCCAGGAGTCGATTCTCTGGAAACACCATATATTTT.

The chain employs TRBV30 and TRBJ2-2, with 12 bases matching TRBD2. This CDR3 has 16 residues. Germline V gene data show CDR1 as GTSNPN and CDR2 as SVGIG (reference sequence). The junction had 7 bases not matched to a gene; V was cut back by 3 bases and J by 5 bases. DNA for the CDR3: TGTGCCTGGAGGCTAGCGGGAGGGCCACGGACCGGGGAGCTGTTTTTT. Residues: CAWRLAGGPRTGELFF. The full variable domain, in which reference TRBV30 and TRBJ2-2 provide the parts outside the CDR3, is SQTIHQWPATLVQPVGSPLSLECTVEGTSNPNLYWYRQAAGRGLQLLFYSVGIGQISSEVPQNLSASRPQDRQFILSSKKLLLSDSGFYLCAWRLAGGPRTGELFFGEGSRLTVL.

Only a few counts were recorded for this clone. The chain has TRBV25-1 and TRBJ1-1; TRBD1 matches at 12 bases. The CDR3 is 14 amino acids. The J segment lost 3 bases and the V segment lost 6 bases, leaving 2 bases of the junction unmatched. Germline V gene data show CDR1 as MGHDK and CDR2 as SYGVNS. The CDR3 DNA follows: TGTGCCAGCAGGGGGACAGGGGGCTACACTGAAGCTTTCTTT. Translation gives CASRGTGGYTEAFF.

This chain connects TRBV6-5 to TRBJ1-5; TRBD1 is a possible D gene (5 bases). This CDR3 is built from 14 residues. Germline assignment: CDR1 MNHEY and CDR2 SVGAGI. Trimming removed 2 bases from V and 7 bases from J, with 12 bases in between. DNA of the CDR3: TGTGCCAGCAGTTACGGGGGAGTAGGGCAGCCCCAGCATTTT. Translation: CASSYGGVGQPQHF.

This clone has just one count. The chain is built from TRBV29-1 and TRBJ2-7, with D perhaps assigned TRBD1 or TRBD2 (5 bases each). Looked up from germline, CDR1 is SQVTM and CDR2 is ANQGSEA. CDR3 size: 13 residues. Trimming removed 3 bases at V and 5 bases at J, with 14 bases between. The CDR3 DNA is TGCAGCGTTGAGGAGAGGGGTACGCACGAGCAGTACTTC. It codes for CSVEERGTHEQYF.

This clone was observed a few times. This sequence joins TRBV9 and TRBJ2-1, with 9 positions matching TRBD2. Trimming at V came to 0 bases and at J to 7 bases, leaving 5 bases not matched to a gene. The CDR3 runs to 15 residues. Per the germline V gene, CDR1 is SGDLS and CDR2 is YYNGEE. CDR3 DNA sequence: TGTGCCAGCAGCGTAGGCGGTAGCGGGAGTAATGAGCAGTTCTTC. Encoded protein: CASSVGGSGSNEQFF.

V usage is TRBV10-3 and J usage is TRBJ1-2; a weak D match, TRBD1 (6 bases). CDR3 length equals 14 residues. V gave up 7 bases and J gave up 0 bases, with 12 bases separating them. Germline-derived CDR1 and CDR2 are ENHRY and SYGVKD. CDR3 DNA sequence: TGTGCCATCAACCCTGGACAGACTAACTATGGCTACACCTTC. Translating gives CAINPGQTNYGYTF.

The J gene is TRBJ1-5, the V gene TRBV28, with D unclear. Germline V gives CDR1 MDHEN, CDR2 SYDVKM. This CDR3 is built from 13 residues. Trimming shortened V by 1 base and J by 4 bases, and 5 bases separated the two germline ends. As DNA, the CDR3 is TGTGCCAGCAGTTTATTTCTTAATCAGCCCCAGCATTTT. It translates to CASSLFLNQPQHF. Filled out from reference TRBV28 and TRBJ1-5, the complete variable domain reads DVKVTQSSRYLVKRTGEKVFLECVQDMDHENMFWYRQDPGLGLRLIYFSYDVKMKEKGDIPEGYSVSREKKERFSLILESASTNQTSMYLCASSLFLNQPQHFGDGTRLSIL.

Only a few counts were recorded for this clone. The chain couples TRBV29-1 to TRBJ2-7; 11 bases match TRBD1. The CDR3 length is 13 residues. Trimming at V came to 7 bases and at J to 6 bases, leaving 8 bases not matched to a gene. The germline CDR1 and CDR2 sequences are SQVTM and ANQGSEA. The CDR3 DNA is TGCAGCGCCGGAAGGACAGGGGGCGGCGAGCAGTACTTC. It yields the protein CSAGRTGGGEQYF.